The rows below give T cell receptor beta chains drawn from one sample of a study of blood T cell repertoires in COVID-19. Here immunoSEQ multiplex PCR was the method, and the copy in TCRdb shows in-frame clones only, minus some. The sample lists 60,000 or so clones, approximately 87% occurring once. The material sequenced was peripheral blood. The receptors come from a man between 60 and 75 years old with active or convalescent COVID-19. Both conserved end residues are part of each CDR3. Each record gives: D gene, V gene, clone size, J gene, CDR3 DNA, CDR3 protein. A D gene is named only where the DNA matches it firmly. Size tells how often a clone was seen (once, few, many) or the class of an expanded clone, and some rows leave it out.

-,TRBV10-3,-,TRBJ1-1,TGTGCCATCAGTGAGTCGGAGAGGGAAGCTTTCTTT,CAISESEREAFF
-,TRBV7-2,-,TRBJ2-3,TGTGCCAGCAACCCGGGGGCAGATACGCAGTATTTT,CASNPGADTQYF
TRBD1,TRBV19,-,TRBJ1-1,TGTGCCAGTAGCACGGGACAGAAGAACACTGAAGCTTTCTTT,CASSTGQKNTEAFF
-,TRBV6-6,-,TRBJ1-2,TGTGCCAGCAGTTACTCGAGGGACAAATCTGGCTACACCTTC,CASSYSRDKSGYTF
-,TRBV5-1,-,TRBJ1-1,TGCGCCAGCAGCTTGGTTTCCGGGAGCACTGAAGCTTTCTTT,CASSLVSGSTEAFF
TRBD1,TRBV7-9,-,TRBJ2-5,TGTGCCAGCAGCCTGGGACAGCAATTCTGGGAGACCCAGTACTTC,CASSLGQQFWETQYF
TRBD1,TRBV30,-,TRBJ1-1,TGTGCTTATACCGACAGGGGCCGGTGGGGCACTGAAGCTTTCTTT,CAYTDRGRWGTEAFF
-,TRBV24-1,-,TRBJ2-7,TGTGCCACCGTCTCGTTTGGGTGGGGCGGAAAGGGGGAGCAGTACTTC,CATVSFGWGGKGEQYF
-,TRBV30,-,TRBJ1-4,TGTGCCTGGAGTGGGGGGCTGAATGAAAAACTGTTTTTT,CAWSGGLNEKLFF
TRBD1,TRBV27,-,TRBJ1-1,TGTGCCAGCAGTCCAATATACGGACAGGGAGCCACTGAAGCTTTCTTT,CASSPIYGQGATEAFF
-,TRBV7-9,-,TRBJ1-2,TGTGCCAGCAGCCTAACAGGAGCCAGGGGCTACACCTTC,CASSLTGARGYTF
TRBD1,TRBV19,-,TRBJ1-1,TGTGCCAGTAATGTGGACAGGAAGTCAGTCGGACAGAACACTGAAGCTTTCTTT,CASNVDRKSVGQNTEAFF
TRBD2,TRBV7-3,-,TRBJ2-1,TGTGCCAGCAGCTTTATGCGGGGGGGTGAGCAGTTCTTC,CASSFMRGGEQFF
-,TRBV5-1,-,TRBJ2-7,TGCGCCAGCAGAGCTAGCGACTACGAGCAGTACTTC,CASRASDYEQYF
-,TRBV10-3,-,TRBJ1-2,TGTGCCATCAGAGTGGGGGCGACAAAGAATGGCTACACCTTC,CAIRVGATKNGYTF
TRBD1,TRBV5-1,-,TRBJ2-5,TGCGCCAGCAGCGTTGGGACAGGAGAAGAGACCCAGTACTTC,CASSVGTGEETQYF
TRBD1,TRBV28,-,TRBJ1-2,TGTGCCAGCAGTCCAGGGGGTGTCAACTATGGCTACACCTTC,CASSPGGVNYGYTF
-,TRBV25-1,-,TRBJ2-2,TGTGCCAGCAGTGAATCGGCAGGCTTCACCGGGGAGCTGTTTTTT,CASSESAGFTGELFF
-,TRBV5-1,-,TRBJ2-3,TGCGCCAGCAGCCCAGATACAGATACGCAGTATTTT,CASSPDTDTQYF
-,TRBV11-1,-,TRBJ1-6,TGTGCCAGCAGCCCCTCCTCGTCACCCCTCCACTTT,CASSPSSSPLHF
-,TRBV19,-,TRBJ1-2,TGTGCCAGTAACCCTCCGGGACTTGGTGGCTATGGCTACACCTTC,CASNPPGLGGYGYTF
TRBD1,TRBV5-4,-,TRBJ1-2,TGTGCCAGCACCCAGGACAGGGAAAAACGTTGGGCCTTC,CASTQDREKRWAF
-,TRBV10-2,-,TRBJ1-1,TGCGCCAGCAGTGTTTGGCGGGGATTGACTGAAGCTTTCTTT,CASSVWRGLTEAFF
TRBD2,TRBV7-2,-,TRBJ2-5,TGTGCCAGCAGCCTCCGGACTAGCCGAGAGACCCAGTACTTC,CASSLRTSRETQYF
-,TRBV18,-,TRBJ1-1,TGTGCCAGCTCACCACCTGGGGTTCCAGGGGTAACTGAAGCTTTCTTT,CASSPPGVPGVTEAFF
-,TRBV7-2,-,TRBJ2-3,TGTGCCAGCAGCTTACGACAGCGCCCTAGCACAGATACGCAGTATTTT,CASSLRQRPSTDTQYF
TRBD1,TRBV10-2,-,TRBJ2-5,TGCGCCAGCAGTCCTAACGGACAGGGTTGGGAGACCCAGTACTTC,CASSPNGQGWETQYF
TRBD1,TRBV18,-,TRBJ1-5,TGTGCCAGCTCACCGAGACAGGGAAATAGCAATCAGCCCCAGCATTTT,CASSPRQGNSNQPQHF
-,TRBV27,few,TRBJ1-4,TGTGCCAGCAGTTCCACAACAGCAACTAATGAAAAACTGTTTTTT,CASSSTTATNEKLFF
-,TRBV15,-,TRBJ2-7,TGTGCCACCAGCAGAGATCTGGAGTACGAGCAGTACTTC,CATSRDLEYEQYF
-,TRBV5-6,-,TRBJ1-4,TGTGCCAGCAGCTTGATCAGGGATGGTAATGAAAAACTGTTTTTT,CASSLIRDGNEKLFF
TRBD2,TRBV6-5,-,TRBJ2-2,TGTGCCAGCACTCAGCGGGGGGGCCGCACCGGGGAGCTGTTTTTT,CASTQRGGRTGELFF